This record looks at one T cell receptor (beta chain) sequence and its context. TCRdb keeps only in-frame clones here, not all; method: immunoSEQ multiplex PCR. The repertoire includes about 60,000 clones, about 90% of them detected once, and around 0.8% sits in the top ten. Germline V gives CDR1 MGHDK, CDR2 SYGVNS. The CDR3 length is 13 residues. Trimming shortened V by 1 base and J by 4 bases, and 7 bases separated the two germline ends. The data are from a study of T cell changes during pregnancy in multiple sclerosis. The receptor comes from a female donor with multiple sclerosis, enrolled in a pregnancy study. The source was CD4+ T cells from peripheral blood mononuclear cells, collected in the first trimester of pregnancy. This chain connects TRBV25-1 to TRBJ1-2; D might be TRBD1 (5 bases). The CDR3 is CASSESGGYGYTF. The CDR3 bases are TGTGCCAGCAGTGAATCGGGGGGCTATGGCTACACCTTC.